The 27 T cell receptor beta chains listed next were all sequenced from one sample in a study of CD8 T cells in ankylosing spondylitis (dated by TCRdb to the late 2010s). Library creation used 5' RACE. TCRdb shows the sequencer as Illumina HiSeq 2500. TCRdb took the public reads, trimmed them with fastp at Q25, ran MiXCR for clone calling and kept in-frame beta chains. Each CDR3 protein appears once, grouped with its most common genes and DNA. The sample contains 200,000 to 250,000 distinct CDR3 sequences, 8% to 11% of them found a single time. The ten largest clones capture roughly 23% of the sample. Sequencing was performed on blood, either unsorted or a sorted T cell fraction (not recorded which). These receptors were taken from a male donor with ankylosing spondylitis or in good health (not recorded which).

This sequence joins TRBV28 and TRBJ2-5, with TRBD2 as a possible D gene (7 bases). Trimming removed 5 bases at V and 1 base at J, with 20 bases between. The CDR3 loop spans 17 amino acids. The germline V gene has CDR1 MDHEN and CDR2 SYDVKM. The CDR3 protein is CASSPSRGGGFQETQYF. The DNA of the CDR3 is TGTGCCAGCAGTCCATCCCGGGGAGGGGGTTTCCAAGAGACCCAGTACTTC.

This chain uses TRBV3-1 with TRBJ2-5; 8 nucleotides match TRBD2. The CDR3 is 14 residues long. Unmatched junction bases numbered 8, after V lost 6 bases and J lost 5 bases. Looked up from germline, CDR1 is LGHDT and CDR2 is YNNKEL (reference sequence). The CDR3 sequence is CASRRPGGRETQYF. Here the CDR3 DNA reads TGTGCCAGCAGACGCCCGGGGGGGCGGGAGACCCAGTACTTC.

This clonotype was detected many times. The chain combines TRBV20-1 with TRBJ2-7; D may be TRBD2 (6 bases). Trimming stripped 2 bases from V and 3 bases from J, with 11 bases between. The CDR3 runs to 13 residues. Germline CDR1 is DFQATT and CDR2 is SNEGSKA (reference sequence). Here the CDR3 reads CSARREMIYEQYF. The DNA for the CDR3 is TGCAGTGCTAGACGGGAGATGATCTACGAGCAGTACTTC.

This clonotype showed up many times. The CDR3 loop is CSATRTSQNEQFF. In nucleotides, the CDR3 is TGCAGTGCTACCAGGACTAGTCAGAATGAGCAGTTCTTC. V gene TRBV20-1 combines with J gene TRBJ2-1; 7 nucleotides agree with TRBD2. CDR1 and CDR2 (germline): DFQATT, SNEGSKA (reference sequence). With 4 bases clipped from V and 7 bases from J, the junction kept 7 bases outside the gene matches. The CDR3 sequence is 13 residues long.

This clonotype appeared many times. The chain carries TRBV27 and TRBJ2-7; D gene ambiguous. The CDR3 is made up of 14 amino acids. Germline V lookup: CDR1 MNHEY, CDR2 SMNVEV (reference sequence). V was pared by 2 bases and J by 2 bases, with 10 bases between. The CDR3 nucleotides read TGTGCCAGCAGTTTAACGTCGTACCCCTACGAGCAGTACTTC. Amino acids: CASSLTSYPYEQYF.

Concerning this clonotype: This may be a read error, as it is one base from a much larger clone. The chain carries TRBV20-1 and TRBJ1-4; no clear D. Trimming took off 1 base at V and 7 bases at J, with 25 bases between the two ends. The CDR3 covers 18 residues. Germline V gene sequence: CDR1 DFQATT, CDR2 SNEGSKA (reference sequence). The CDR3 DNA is TGCAGTGCTAGAGTAACGTTCCGAAGTGATCTTTCGACTGAAAAACTGTTTTTT. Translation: CSARVTFRSDLSTEKLFF.

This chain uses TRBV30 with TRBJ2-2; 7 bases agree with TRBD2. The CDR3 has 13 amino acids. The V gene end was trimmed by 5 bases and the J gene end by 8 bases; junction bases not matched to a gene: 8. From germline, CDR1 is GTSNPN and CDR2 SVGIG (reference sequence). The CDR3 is CAWRWTRKGELFF. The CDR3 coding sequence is TGTGCCTGGCGGTGGACTAGGAAGGGGGAGCTGTTTTTT.

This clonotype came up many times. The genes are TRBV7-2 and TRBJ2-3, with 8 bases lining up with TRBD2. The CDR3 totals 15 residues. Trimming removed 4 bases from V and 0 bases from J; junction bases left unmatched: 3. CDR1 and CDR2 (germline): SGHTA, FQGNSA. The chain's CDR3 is CASSYSGISTDTQYF. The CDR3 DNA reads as TGTGCCAGCAGCTATAGCGGGATTAGCACAGATACGCAGTATTTT.

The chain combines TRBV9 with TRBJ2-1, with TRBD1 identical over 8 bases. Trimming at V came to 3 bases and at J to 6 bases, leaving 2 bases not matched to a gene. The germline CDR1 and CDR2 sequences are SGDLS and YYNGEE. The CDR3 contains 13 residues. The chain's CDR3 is CASSGTGSNEQFF. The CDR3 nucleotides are TGTGCCAGCAGCGGGACAGGGTCCAATGAGCAGTTCTTC.

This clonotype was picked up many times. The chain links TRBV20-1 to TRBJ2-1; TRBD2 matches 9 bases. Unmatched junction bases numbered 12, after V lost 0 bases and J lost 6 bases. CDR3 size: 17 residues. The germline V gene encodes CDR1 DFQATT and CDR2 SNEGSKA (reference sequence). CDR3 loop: CSARDAASGVGSNEQFF. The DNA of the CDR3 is TGCAGTGCTAGAGATGCGGCTAGCGGGGTCGGGTCCAATGAGCAGTTCTTC.

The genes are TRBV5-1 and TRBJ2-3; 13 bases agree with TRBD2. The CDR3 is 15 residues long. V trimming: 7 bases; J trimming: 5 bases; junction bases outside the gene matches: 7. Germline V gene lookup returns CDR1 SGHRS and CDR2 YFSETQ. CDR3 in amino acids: CASGTSGGALDTQYF. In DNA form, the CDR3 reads TGCGCCAGCGGCACTAGCGGGGGGGCCCTAGATACGCAGTATTTT.

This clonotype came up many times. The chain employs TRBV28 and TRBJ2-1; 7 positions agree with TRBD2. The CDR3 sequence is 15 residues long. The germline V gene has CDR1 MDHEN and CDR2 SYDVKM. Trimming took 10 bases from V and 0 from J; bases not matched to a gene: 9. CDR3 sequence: CATKNGGSSYNEQFF. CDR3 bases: TGTGCCACGAAGAACGGGGGGAGCTCCTACAATGAGCAGTTCTTC.

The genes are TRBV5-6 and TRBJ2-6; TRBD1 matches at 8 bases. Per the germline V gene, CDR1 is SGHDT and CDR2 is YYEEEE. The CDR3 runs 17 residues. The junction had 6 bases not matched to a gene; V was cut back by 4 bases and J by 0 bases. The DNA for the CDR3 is TGTGCCAGCAGCCTACAGGGGGTCAACTCTGGGGCCAACGTCCTGACTTTC. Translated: CASSLQGVNSGANVLTF.

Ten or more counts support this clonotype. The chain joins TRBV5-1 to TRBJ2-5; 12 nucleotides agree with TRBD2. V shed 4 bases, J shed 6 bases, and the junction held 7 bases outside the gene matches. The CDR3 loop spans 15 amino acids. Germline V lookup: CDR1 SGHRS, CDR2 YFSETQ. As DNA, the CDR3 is TGCGCCAGCAGCCCATCGACTAGCGGGGGACAGACCCAGTACTTC. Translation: CASSPSTSGGQTQYF.

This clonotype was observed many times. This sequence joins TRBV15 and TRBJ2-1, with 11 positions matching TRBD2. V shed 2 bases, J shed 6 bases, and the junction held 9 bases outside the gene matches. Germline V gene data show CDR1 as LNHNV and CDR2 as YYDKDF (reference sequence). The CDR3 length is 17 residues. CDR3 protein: CATSRTPPSGGLNEQFF. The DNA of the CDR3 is TGTGCCACCAGCAGAACCCCCCCTAGCGGGGGGCTCAATGAGCAGTTCTTC.

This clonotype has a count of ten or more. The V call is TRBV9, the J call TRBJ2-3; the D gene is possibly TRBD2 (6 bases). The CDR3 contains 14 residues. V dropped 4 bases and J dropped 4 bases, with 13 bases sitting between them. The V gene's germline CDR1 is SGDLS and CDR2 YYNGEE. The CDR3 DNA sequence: TGTGCCAGCAGCCCCGAGGTAGCGGCAGATACGCAGTATTTT. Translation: CASSPEVAADTQYF.

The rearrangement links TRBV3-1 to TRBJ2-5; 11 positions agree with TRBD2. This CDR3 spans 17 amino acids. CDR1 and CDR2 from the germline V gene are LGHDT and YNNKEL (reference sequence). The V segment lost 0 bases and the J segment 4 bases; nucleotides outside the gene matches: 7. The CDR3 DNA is TGTGCCAGCAGCCAAGATGCTAGCGGGGGGTCGGTAGAGACCCAGTACTTC. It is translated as CASSQDASGGSVETQYF.

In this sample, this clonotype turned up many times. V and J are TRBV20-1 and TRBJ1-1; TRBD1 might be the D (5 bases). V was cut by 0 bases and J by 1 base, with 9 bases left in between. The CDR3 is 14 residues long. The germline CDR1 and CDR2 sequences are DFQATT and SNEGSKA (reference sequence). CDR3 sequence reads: CSARESGQNTEAFF. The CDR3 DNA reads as TGCAGTGCTAGAGAATCAGGGCAGAACACTGAAGCTTTCTTT.

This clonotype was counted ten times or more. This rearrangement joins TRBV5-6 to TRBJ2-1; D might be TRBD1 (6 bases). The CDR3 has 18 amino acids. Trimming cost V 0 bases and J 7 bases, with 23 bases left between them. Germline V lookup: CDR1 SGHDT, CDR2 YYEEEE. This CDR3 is CASSLVLYRAQSLNEQFF. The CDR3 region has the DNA TGTGCCAGCAGCTTGGTCCTTTACAGGGCCCAGTCACTGAATGAGCAGTTCTTC. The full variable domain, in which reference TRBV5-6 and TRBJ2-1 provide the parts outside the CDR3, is DAGVTQSPTHLIKTRGQQVTLRCSPKSGHDTVSWYQQALGQGPQFIFQYYEEEERQRGNFPDRFSGHQFPNYSSELNVNALLLGDSALYLCASSLVLYRAQSLNEQFFGPGTRLTVL.

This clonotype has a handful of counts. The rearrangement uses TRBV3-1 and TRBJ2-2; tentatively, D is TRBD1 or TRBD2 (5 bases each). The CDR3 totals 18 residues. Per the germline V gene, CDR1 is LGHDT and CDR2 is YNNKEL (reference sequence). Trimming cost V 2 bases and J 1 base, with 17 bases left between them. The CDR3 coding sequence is TGTGCCAGCAGCCAACGGGGCAGGCTCGTGGGGAACACCGGGGAGCTGTTTTTT. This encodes CASSQRGRLVGNTGELFF.

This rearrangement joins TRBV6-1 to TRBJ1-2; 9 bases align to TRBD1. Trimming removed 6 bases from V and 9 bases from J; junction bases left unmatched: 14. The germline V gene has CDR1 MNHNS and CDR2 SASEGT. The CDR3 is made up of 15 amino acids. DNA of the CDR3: TGTGCCAGCAGACCGATCGAACAGGGGGCGCACAGCTACACCTTC. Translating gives CASRPIEQGAHSYTF.

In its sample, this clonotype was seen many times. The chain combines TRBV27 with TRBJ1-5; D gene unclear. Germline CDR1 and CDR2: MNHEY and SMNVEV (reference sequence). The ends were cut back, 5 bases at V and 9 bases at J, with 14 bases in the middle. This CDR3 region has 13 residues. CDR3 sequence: CASSPDLGVPQHF. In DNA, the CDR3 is TGTGCCAGCAGTCCGGATCTGGGTGTGCCCCAGCATTTT.

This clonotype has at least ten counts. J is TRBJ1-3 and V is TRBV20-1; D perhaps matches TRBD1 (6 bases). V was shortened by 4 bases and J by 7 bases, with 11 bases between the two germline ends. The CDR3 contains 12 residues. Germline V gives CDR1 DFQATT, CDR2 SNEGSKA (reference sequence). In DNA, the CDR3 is TGCAGTGCTACGACAGGTTGGAACACCATATATTTT. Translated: CSATTGWNTIYF.

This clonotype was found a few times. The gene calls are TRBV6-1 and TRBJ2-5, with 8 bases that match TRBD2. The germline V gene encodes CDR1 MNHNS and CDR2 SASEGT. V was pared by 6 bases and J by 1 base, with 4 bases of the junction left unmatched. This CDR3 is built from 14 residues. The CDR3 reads CASRSGGFQETQYF. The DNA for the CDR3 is TGTGCCAGCAGGAGCGGGGGTTTCCAAGAGACCCAGTACTTC.

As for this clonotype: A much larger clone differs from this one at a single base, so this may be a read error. CDR3: CASSLGPGGTHEQYF. In DNA, the CDR3 is TGTGCCAGCAGCTTGGGGCCAGGGGGTACCCACGAGCAGTACTTC. The chain links TRBV5-5 to TRBJ2-7; TRBD1 matches 7 bases. Looked up from germline, CDR1 is SGHKS and CDR2 is YYEKEE (reference sequence). Trimming took 0 bases from V and 5 from J; bases not matched to a gene: 8. This CDR3 comprises 15 residues. Full variable domain (rest looked up from reference TRBV5-5 and TRBJ2-7): DAGVTQSPTHLIKTRGQQVTLRCSPISGHKSVSWYQQVLGQGPQFIFQYYEKEERGRGNFPDRFSARQFPNYSSELNVNALLLGDSALYLCASSLGPGGTHEQYFGPGTRLTVT.

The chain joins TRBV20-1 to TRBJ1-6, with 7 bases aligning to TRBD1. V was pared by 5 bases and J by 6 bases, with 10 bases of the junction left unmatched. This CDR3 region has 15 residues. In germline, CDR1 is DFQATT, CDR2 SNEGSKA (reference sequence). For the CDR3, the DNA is TGCAGTGCTCCCCTTGGGACAGTACCTAATTCACCCCTCCACTTT. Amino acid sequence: CSAPLGTVPNSPLHF.

CDR3 sequence: CASSDPYWGASTDTQYF. The CDR3 bases are TGTGCCAGCAGTGACCCCTATTGGGGGGCCAGCACAGATACGCAGTATTTT. The rearrangement links TRBV25-1 to TRBJ2-3; tentatively, D is TRBD1 or TRBD2 (6 bases each). In germline, CDR1 is MGHDK, CDR2 SYGVNS. Trimming took 3 bases from V and 0 from J, leaving 16 bases between them. There are 17 residues in the CDR3.